These T cell receptor beta chains were read from a single sample in a study of blood T cell repertoires in COVID-19. Clones were sequenced by immunoSEQ multiplex PCR, and TCRdb holds only the in-frame ones, with some missing. Of more than 200,000 clones detected, around 90% appear once; the ten largest clones hold under 2%. Material: PBMCs or T cells enriched from blood (not recorded which). These receptors came from a woman aged 50 to 60 who had recovered from COVID-19. Each CDR3 is given with its conserved first and last residue. The order of the fields is clone size, J gene, V gene, D gene, CDR3 DNA, CDR3 protein. The D gene is left open where the match is weak. Not every row has a clone size; where given, it reads once, few, many or a size class.

>few|TRBJ1-2|TRBV28|.
TGTGCCAGCAGTTCCCCCGAGGTGGCTAACTATGGCTACACCTTC
CASSSPEVANYGYTF
>few|TRBJ1-2|TRBV3-1/TRBV3-2|.
TGTGCCAGCAGCCAAGACCCAGGGAGGGGTGGCTACACCTTC
CASSQDPGRGGYTF
>.|TRBJ1-2|TRBV9|.
TGTGCCAGCAGCGATCTGAGCTATGGCTACACCTTC
CASSDLSYGYTF
>once|TRBJ2-2|TRBV7-3|TRBD2
TGTGCCAGCAGCTCCGGGACTAGCGGGACCGGGGAGCTGTTTTTT
CASSSGTSGTGELFF
>.|TRBJ1-1|TRBV2|.
TGTGCCAGCAGCGACCCGGGTGAGTCTCGCACTGAAGCTTTCTTT
CASSDPGESRTEAFF
>.|TRBJ2-7|TRBV7-9|TRBD2
TGTGCCAGCAGCTTAGACGGGAGGGTTCGCGAGCAGTACTTC
CASSLDGRVREQYF
>.|TRBJ1-5|TRBV24-1|TRBD1
TGTGCCACCAGTGTCCGACAGTTCCGGGACAGACACAATCAGCCCCAGCATTTT
CATSVRQFRDRHNQPQHF
>.|TRBJ1-2|TRBV5-4|.
TGTGCCAGCAGCTTGGACCAGGCAACCCTCTATGGCTACACCTTC
CASSLDQATLYGYTF
>few|TRBJ2-1|TRBV2|.
TGTGCCAGCAGCCGGACCCCAGGGGACCATGAGCAGTTCTTC
CASSRTPGDHEQFF
>few|TRBJ1-2|TRBV29-1|.
TGCAGCGTTGTTCCGGGAGGCCCCCTCTATGGCTACACCTTC
CSVVPGGPLYGYTF
>.|TRBJ1-5|TRBV7-9|.
TGTGCCAGCAGCCCCCCAGCAGGGGCCCAGCATTTT
CASSPPAGAQHF
>.|TRBJ1-5|TRBV5-6|TRBD1
TGTGCCAGCAGCTTGATGGGACAGGGGTTTCAGCCCCAGCATTTT
CASSLMGQGFQPQHF
>.|TRBJ1-6|TRBV14|TRBD1
TGTGCCAGCAGCCAACTCGACAGGGGGCGGTCACCCCTCCACTTT
CASSQLDRGRSPLHF
>.|TRBJ2-1|TRBV5-4|.
TGTGCCAGCAGCTTGACTACCAGCTCCTACAATGAGCAGTTCTTC
CASSLTTSSYNEQFF
>.|TRBJ1-1|TRBV5-5|.
TGTGCCAGCAGCAACCGGGTCCGGAACACTGAAGCTTTCTTT
CASSNRVRNTEAFF
>.|TRBJ1-2|TRBV6-5|.
TGTGCCAGCAGCTTACAGGATTTGAACTATGGCTACACCTTC
CASSLQDLNYGYTF
>.|TRBJ1-1|TRBV4-1|.
TGCGCCAGCAGCCGAGAGACAGGGAACACTGAAGCTTTCTTT
CASSRETGNTEAFF
>.|TRBJ2-7|TRBV5-4|.
TGTGCCAGCAGCTTGTCCGGGAGCTTTAGCACCTACGAGCAGTACTTC
CASSLSGSFSTYEQYF
>.|TRBJ2-2|TRBV6-5|.
TGTGCCGCCCGAGGGACTGGTTCCGGGGAGCTGTTTTTT
CAARGTGSGELFF
>.|TRBJ2-7|TRBV3-1/TRBV3-2|TRBD2
TGTGCCAGCAGCCATGAAGCCCGACTAGCGGGCTCCTACGAGCAGTACTTC
CASSHEARLAGSYEQYF
>.|TRBJ2-4|TRBV2|TRBD2
TGTGCCAGCAGGGCGGGGGAACTAGCCAAAAACATTCAGTACTTC
CASRAGELAKNIQYF
>.|TRBJ1-1|TRBV11-3|.
TGTGCCAGCAGCTTATGGCCTCATCCTGCTGGCACTGAAGCTTTCTTT
CASSLWPHPAGTEAFF
>once|TRBJ2-5|TRBV28|TRBD2
TGTGCCAGCAGCGGGACTAGCGGGAGGGCGGCGTACCAAGAGACCCAGTACTTC
CASSGTSGRAAYQETQYF
>.|TRBJ2-2|TRBV19|.
TGTGCCAGTAGTGAGGGCGGCACCTTGGGTGGGGAGCTGTTTTTT
CASSEGGTLGGELFF
>.|TRBJ1-1|TRBV6-6|.
TGTGCCAGCAGGCCCACAAGGAACACTGAAGCTTTCTTT
CASRPTRNTEAFF
>.|TRBJ2-1|TRBV12-3/TRBV12-4|.
TGTGCCAGCAGGAAGGGACTCCTTAATGAGCAGTTCTTC
CASRKGLLNEQFF
>.|TRBJ1-1|TRBV3-1/TRBV3-2|.
TGTGCCAGCAGCCAATTATTGAACACTGAAGCTTTCTTT
CASSQLLNTEAFF
>.|TRBJ2-2|TRBV28|.
TGTGCCAGCAGTTTACGCGGGTTGAACACCGGGGAGCTGTTTTTT
CASSLRGLNTGELFF
>once|TRBJ2-5|TRBV6-2/TRBV6-3|TRBD1
TGTGCCAGCAGCCGCGGGACAGGGACGTACCAAGAGACCCAGTACTTC
CASSRGTGTYQETQYF
>.|TRBJ2-7|TRBV24-1|TRBD1
TGTGCCACCAGTGATGCTCCGGGACAGGGCACGTACGAGCAGTACTTC
CATSDAPGQGTYEQYF
>.|TRBJ2-2|TRBV30|.
TGTGCCTGGTCGGGGGTTCCCGGGGAGCTGTTTTTT
CAWSGVPGELFF
>.|TRBJ2-5|TRBV9|TRBD2
TGTGCCAGCAGTGCCCCGGGACTAGCGGGCGGGGAGACCCAGTACTTC
CASSAPGLAGGETQYF
>.|TRBJ2-7|TRBV4-1|.
TGCGCCAGCAGCCAAGATCTACAGGGCGGGTACGAGCAGTACTTC
CASSQDLQGGYEQYF
>.|TRBJ1-2|TRBV19|.
TGTGCCAGTAGTGTTAGGGGTGGAGGCTACACCTTC
CASSVRGGGYTF
>.|TRBJ2-1|TRBV6-4|.
TGTGCCAGCAGTGACTCCGGGACTTCTGGTGTCGATGAGCAGTTCTTC
CASSDSGTSGVDEQFF
>.|TRBJ2-4|TRBV3-1/TRBV3-2|.
TGTGCCAGCAGCCAAGATCCCGTACAGGGATATTCGAGAAACATTCAGTACTTC
CASSQDPVQGYSRNIQYF
>.|TRBJ2-1|TRBV30|TRBD2
TGTGCCTGGAGTTGGCGGGAGGGATCCTACAATGAGCAGTTCTTC
CAWSWREGSYNEQFF
>.|TRBJ1-1|TRBV2|.
TGTGCCAGCAGATACGTAAGCATGAACACTGAAGCTTTCTTT
CASRYVSMNTEAFF
>.|TRBJ1-2|TRBV28|.
TGTGCCAGCAGCTCGACACCGACAGTCCGAGCTAACTATGGCTACACCTTC
CASSSTPTVRANYGYTF
>.|TRBJ2-2|TRBV5-5|.
TGTGCCAGCAGCCCTCAGGTGACCCCCGGGGAGCTGTTTTTT
CASSPQVTPGELFF
>.|TRBJ1-2|TRBV18|TRBD1
TGTGCCAGCTCAAGCCCGGGACAGGGGTTCTATGGCTACACCTTC
CASSSPGQGFYGYTF